This T cell receptor (beta chain) was sequenced in a study of identical twins. Study-level findings and limits: Twins' excess sharing was less marked for out-of-frame beta sequences.

This clonotype was seen only a few times. What it binds is unknown. Addition of a universal primer site occurred through template switching, and cDNA carried unique molecular identifiers. Via MiXCR, TCRdb re-called the 5' RACE reads, giving one row per CDR3 protein. The sample lists roughly 350,000 distinct CDR3 sequences; 10% to 15% were seen once. There were only healthy Caucasians among the donors. In addition, the sample was reused for a study of yellow fever vaccine responses in identical twins.

The sample was CD8+ T cells sorted from blood. The receptor comes from a woman aged 18-30 years in good health.

CDR3 in DNA: TGTGCCAGCAGCTTAGCACGGGGGGCATACGAGCAGTACGTC. Encoded protein: CASSLARGAYEQYV. The rearrangement joins TRBV11-2 to TRBJ2-7, with D possibly matching TRBD2 (7 bases). Germline CDR1 SGHAT, CDR2 FQNNGV. Between the trimmed V and J ends, which lost 1 base and 4 bases, there was a span of 11 bases. CDR3 size: 14 residues.